This TCR beta chain was recovered during a study of radiotherapy plus CTLA-4 blockade in lung cancer. Study summary: Of all patients, around 19% responded objectively and approximately 31% showed disease control. The study's findings and limits: Expansion of tumor-derived TCR clones was observed in blood after radiotherapy plus ipilimumab. Increased serum interferon-beta after radiation also reportedly predicted response strongly.

On this clone: Its specificity is unknown.

CDR1 and CDR2 (germline): SGHAT, FQNNGV. This CDR3 has 16 residues. V lost 0 bases to trimming and J lost 2 bases; unmatched junction nucleotides: 5. Alongside CTLA-4 blockade with ipilimumab, patients with chemo-refractory metastatic non-small-cell lung cancer received focal radiation. Assay used: immunoSEQ multiplex PCR; TCRdb lists only in-frame clones, some missing. The sample lists about 50,000 clones, about 83% seen once, with more than 4% in the top ten. The chain joins TRBV11-2 to TRBJ2-7; 9 bases fit TRBD2. The sequencing used peripheral blood, collected from a patient treated with radiotherapy plus ipilimumab. This clonotype was sampled from a human donor with non-small cell lung cancer whose response to radiotherapy plus ipilimumab could not be evaluated. The CDR3: CASSLDLTSGTYEQYF. The CDR3 bases are TGTGCCAGCAGCTTAGACTTGACTAGCGGAACCTACGAGCAGTACTTC.